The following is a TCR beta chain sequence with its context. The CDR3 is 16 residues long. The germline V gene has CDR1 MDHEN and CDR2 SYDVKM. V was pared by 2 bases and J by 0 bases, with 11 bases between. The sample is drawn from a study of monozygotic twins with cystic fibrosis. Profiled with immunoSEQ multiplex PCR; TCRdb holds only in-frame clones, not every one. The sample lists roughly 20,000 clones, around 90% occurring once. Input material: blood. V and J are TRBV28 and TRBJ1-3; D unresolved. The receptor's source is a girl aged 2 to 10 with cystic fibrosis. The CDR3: CASSLGSANSGNTIYF. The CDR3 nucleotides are TGTGCCAGCAGTTTAGGGTCCGCCAACTCTGGAAACACCATATATTTT.